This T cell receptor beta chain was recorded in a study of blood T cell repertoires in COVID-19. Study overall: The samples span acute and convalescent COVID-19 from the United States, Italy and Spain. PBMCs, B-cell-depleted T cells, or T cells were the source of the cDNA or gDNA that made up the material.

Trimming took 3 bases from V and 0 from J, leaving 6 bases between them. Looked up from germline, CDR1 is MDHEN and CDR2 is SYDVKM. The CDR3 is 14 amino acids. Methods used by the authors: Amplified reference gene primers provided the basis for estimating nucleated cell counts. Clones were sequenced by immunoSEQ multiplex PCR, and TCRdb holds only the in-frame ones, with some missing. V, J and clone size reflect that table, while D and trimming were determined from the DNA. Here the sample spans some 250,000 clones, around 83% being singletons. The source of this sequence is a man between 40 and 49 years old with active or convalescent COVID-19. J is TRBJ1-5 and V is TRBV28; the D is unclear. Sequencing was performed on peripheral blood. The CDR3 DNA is TGTGCCAGCAGTTTGCGGGATAGCAATCAGCCCCAGCATTTT. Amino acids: CASSLRDSNQPQHF. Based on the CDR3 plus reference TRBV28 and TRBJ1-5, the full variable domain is DVKVTQSSRYLVKRTGEKVFLECVQDMDHENMFWYRQDPGLGLRLIYFSYDVKMKEKGDIPEGYSVSREKKERFSLILESASTNQTSMYLCASSLRDSNQPQHFGDGTRLSIL.